The clone carrying this T cell receptor beta chain was seen a handful of times. This record comes from a study of T cells in Graves' hyperthyroidism and ophthalmopathy. Study context: Staff took peripheral blood when the initial diagnosis was made, before any treatment began.

The CDR3 length is 15 residues. Germline V gene data show CDR1 as SGHRS and CDR2 as YFSETQ. V was cut by 4 bases and J by 1 base, with 11 bases left in between. What was amplified from RNA transcripts were TCR beta CDR3 regions. During a first-round RT-PCR of the TCR CDR3, the HTBI primer set was used. Via MiXCR, TCRdb re-called the multiplex PCR reads, giving one row per CDR3 protein. The sample lists about 840,000 distinct CDR3 sequences, over 35% occurring once. The rearrangement joins TRBV5-1 to TRBJ2-2; no reliable D call. The sequenced sample was blood. The sequence was obtained from a man younger than 35 with Graves' hyperthyroidism. DNA of the CDR3: TGCGCCAGCAGCCCCGGTGGTGGGAACACCGGGGAGCTGTTTTTT. It translates to CASSPGGGNTGELFF.